These 19 T cell receptor beta chains came from one sample sequenced in a study of identical twins. In TCRdb, the 5' RACE reads were re-called with MiXCR into one record per CDR3 protein. The sample has about 240,000 distinct CDR3 sequences, over 9.5% seen once. The sample was also reused in another study, on yellow fever vaccine responses in identical twins.

The sequenced sample consisted of memory (CD45RO+) T cells sorted from blood. The receptor set was obtained from a young woman in good health.

The chain is built from TRBV7-9 and TRBJ2-7; D perhaps matches TRBD2 (6 bases). The CDR3 runs 15 residues. V lost 4 bases to trimming and J lost 0 bases, with 13 bases between them. CDR1 SEHNR and CDR2 FQNEAQ come from the germline V gene (reference sequence). In DNA, the CDR3 is TGTGCCAGCAGCTCCATAGCGGCGAGCTCCTACGAGCAGTACTTC. The encoded protein is CASSSIAASSYEQYF.

This rearrangement joins TRBV9 to TRBJ2-2; the D call may be TRBD1 or TRBD2 (6 bases each). The CDR3 is 15 amino acids. Germline V gives CDR1 SGDLS, CDR2 YYNGEE. The V end lost 0 bases, the J end lost 6 bases, and 12 bases lay between the germline ends. The CDR3 DNA follows: TGTGCCAGCAGCGTAGCTCCGGGGGCGGCCGGGGAGCTGTTTTTT. This translates into CASSVAPGAAGELFF.

This clonotype was observed a few times. The chain joins TRBV10-3 to TRBJ2-7, with D perhaps matching TRBD2 (6 bases). The CDR3 totals 15 residues. Looked up from germline, CDR1 is ENHRY and CDR2 is SYGVKD. V was clipped by 5 bases and J by 3 bases, with 17 bases between them. CDR3 in amino acids: CAISRGRDSNYEQYF. CDR3 DNA sequence: TGTGCCATCAGTAGGGGTCGGGACTCAAACTACGAGCAGTACTTC.

The rearrangement joins TRBV7-9 to TRBJ1-3; 8 bases align to TRBD1. V trimming: 5 bases; J trimming: 0 bases; junction bases outside the gene matches: 6. In germline, CDR1 is SEHNR, CDR2 FQNEAQ (reference sequence). CDR3 size: 16 residues. CDR3 sequence (DNA): TGTGCCAGCAGCGAAGCAGGGGGCCACTCTGGAAACACCATATATTTT. Its protein is CASSEAGGHSGNTIYF.

The chain links TRBV7-2 to TRBJ2-3; 12 nucleotides match TRBD2. The germline gives CDR1 SGHTA, CDR2 FQGNSA. V was pared by 5 bases and J by 6 bases, with 3 bases of the junction left unmatched. There are 14 residues in the CDR3. In DNA, the CDR3 is TGTGCCAGCAGCCCTACTAGCGGGGGGGATACGCAGTATTTT. Its protein is CASSPTSGGDTQYF.

The chain uses TRBV27 and TRBJ2-1, with D perhaps matching TRBD1 or TRBD2 (5 bases each). Germline-derived CDR1 and CDR2 are MNHEY and SMNVEV (reference sequence). The CDR3 covers 13 residues. V lost 10 bases, J lost 3 bases, and 13 bases lay in between. CDR3 nucleotides: TGTGCCATCCGTAGAGGGGACTACAATGAGCAGTTCTTC. This sequence encodes CAIRRGDYNEQFF.

The rearrangement joins TRBV7-2 to TRBJ2-5, with D hard to call. The V end was cut by 5 bases, the J end by 3 bases, with 7 bases between. The CDR3 has 12 residues. Per germline, CDR1 SGHTA and CDR2 FQGNSA. The CDR3, as DNA: TGTGCCAGCAGCCAGACAAAAGAGACCCAGTACTTC. Its translation is CASSQTKETQYF.

In this sample, this clonotype turned up a few times. The chain employs TRBV7-9 and TRBJ1-1, with a possible D match to TRBD1 (6 bases). This CDR3 comprises 15 residues. The V gene's germline CDR1 is SEHNR and CDR2 FQNEAQ (reference sequence). Trimming took off 5 bases at V and 5 bases at J, with 18 bases between the two ends. CDR3 in DNA: TGTGCCAGCAGCCCGTCCGGGGGCTTCGGGACTGAAGCTTTCTTT. This codes for CASSPSGGFGTEAFF.

This clonotype has just a few counts. The chain is built from TRBV7-2 and TRBJ2-1; 7 bases fit TRBD2. Germline CDR1 SGHTA, CDR2 FQGNSA. The V segment lost 5 bases and the J segment 12 bases; nucleotides outside the gene matches: 7. The CDR3 is made up of 12 amino acids. CDR3 sequence: CASSRTSSRQFF. The CDR3 DNA is TGTGCCAGCAGCCGGACTAGTTCGAGGCAGTTCTTC.

The table lists this clonotype with a few counts. The rearrangement links TRBV5-1 to TRBJ2-7, with 9 bases matching TRBD1. J gave up 3 bases and V 1 base, and 8 bases lay outside the gene matches. Germline V gives CDR1 SGHRS, CDR2 YFSETQ. The CDR3 totals 16 residues. In DNA form, the CDR3 reads TGCGCCAGCAGCTTGATCCGGACAGGGGAGAACTACGAGCAGTACTTC. Encoded protein: CASSLIRTGENYEQYF.

This clonotype was found a few times. The J gene is TRBJ2-3, the V gene TRBV29-1; D is unclear. The length of the CDR3 is 13 residues. V was trimmed by 6 bases and J by 4 bases, leaving 14 bases between them. The germline gives CDR1 SQVTM, CDR2 ANQGSEA. CDR3 DNA: TGCAGCGTCGATTTTCGGTTGGCAGATACGCAGTATTTT. Its protein product is CSVDFRLADTQYF.

This clonotype was seen a few times. V and J are TRBV11-2 and TRBJ1-1; tentative D call: TRBD1 (6 bases). CDR3 size: 15 residues. The germline gives CDR1 SGHAT, CDR2 FQNNGV. V was shortened by 4 bases and J by 8 bases, with 20 bases between the two germline ends. CDR3 protein: CASSSPLNRALEAFF. CDR3 DNA sequence: TGTGCCAGCAGCTCGCCCCTCAACAGGGCGTTGGAAGCTTTCTTT. The full variable domain, rest sourced from reference TRBV11-2 and TRBJ1-1, is EAGVAQSPRYKIIEKRQSVAFWCNPISGHATLYWYQQILGQGPKLLIQFQNNGVVDDSQLPKDRFSAERLKGVDSTLKIQPAKLEDSAVYLCASSSPLNRALEAFFGQGTRLTVV.

This clonotype was detected only a few times. The V call is TRBV10-2, the J call TRBJ2-7; the D is unclear. The CDR3 totals 13 residues. V lost 2 bases to trimming and J lost 2 bases, with 7 bases between them. Germline V lookup: CDR1 WSHSY, CDR2 SAAADI. CDR3 DNA sequence: TGCGCCAGCAGTGAGCGCTTTCCCTACGAGCAGTACTTC. Amino acid sequence: CASSERFPYEQYF.

This clonotype came up a few times. V and J are TRBV2 and TRBJ2-5, with D perhaps assigned TRBD1 or TRBD2 (5 bases each). Germline V gene data show CDR1 as SNHLY and CDR2 as FYNNEI. Trimming took off 7 bases at V and 5 bases at J, with 11 bases between the two ends. The CDR3 has 12 amino acids. DNA of the CDR3: TGTGCCAGCACACTGAGGGGTGAGACCCAGTACTTC. Protein product: CASTLRGETQYF.

V and J are TRBV10-3 and TRBJ1-4; a possible D gene is TRBD1 (5 bases). The V gene's germline CDR1 is ENHRY and CDR2 SYGVKD. Trimming removed 0 bases from V and 10 bases from J, with 15 bases in between. The CDR3 sequence is 15 residues long. The CDR3 sequence is CAISESSGSGGKLFF. CDR3 bases: TGTGCCATCAGTGAGTCGTCCGGTTCGGGGGGAAAACTGTTTTTT.

This clonotype has more than one count but fewer than ten. The rearrangement joins TRBV9 to TRBJ2-1; D is possibly TRBD1 (5 bases). V was shortened by 4 bases and J by 7 bases, with 24 bases between the two germline ends. Germline values: CDR1 SGDLS, CDR2 YYNGEE. CDR3 size: 17 residues. The CDR3 is CASSPRTTDAGANEQFF. The CDR3 DNA is TGTGCCAGCAGCCCCAGGACAACGGACGCCGGCGCGAATGAGCAGTTCTTC.

The CDR3 loop reads CAWSGHLEQYF. CDR3 in DNA: TGTGCCTGGAGTGGGCACCTCGAGCAGTACTTC. This chain uses TRBV30 with TRBJ2-7; D uncertain. The CDR3 loop spans 11 amino acids. Germline values: CDR1 GTSNPN, CDR2 SVGIG (reference sequence). V lost 1 base and J lost 6, with 7 bases in between.

Only a few counts were recorded for this clonotype. The gene calls are TRBV7-6 and TRBJ2-5; D possibly corresponds to TRBD1 (6 bases). The CDR3 sequence is 15 residues long. The germline V gene has CDR1 SGHVS and CDR2 FNYEAQ. The V end lost 5 bases, the J end lost 0 bases, and 13 bases lay between the germline ends. CDR3 sequence reads: CASSLEWDNQETQYF. The CDR3, as DNA: TGTGCCAGCAGCCTCGAATGGGACAACCAAGAGACCCAGTACTTC.

The rearrangement joins TRBV10-3 to TRBJ2-7; D is perhaps TRBD1 or TRBD2 (6 bases each). Trimming stripped 0 bases from V and 2 bases from J, with 8 bases between. Germline values: CDR1 ENHRY, CDR2 SYGVKD. CDR3 size: 14 residues. The CDR3 bases are TGTGCCATCAGTGAGTCGGGGGGCCCCTACGAGCAGTACTTC. The encoded protein is CAISESGGPYEQYF.